The rows below give T cell receptor beta chains drawn from one sample of a study of T cells in Graves' hyperthyroidism and ophthalmopathy. TCRdb passed the multiplex PCR reads through MiXCR, listing each CDR3 protein once. Of around 350,000 distinct CDR3 sequences in the sample, around 14% were seen once. Input material: blood. All receptors come from a young woman with Graves' hyperthyroidism that later progressed to Graves' ophthalmopathy. Both conserved end residues are part of each CDR3. The order of the fields is V gene, J gene, clone size, D gene, CDR3 protein, CDR3 DNA. A D gene is named only where the DNA matches it firmly. Some rows have no size entry. The others give once, few or many, or a class for an expanded clone.

V: TRBV4-1; J: TRBJ2-1; size: -; D: TRBD2; CDR3: CASSQDRMHQGLAGTHIYNEQFF; DNA: TGCGCCAGCAGCCAAGACCGGATGCACCAAGGACTAGCGGGAACCCATATATACAATGAGCAGTTCTTC
V: TRBV18; J: TRBJ2-1; size: -; D: TRBD2; CDR3: CASSPLSAGSSYNEQFF; DNA: TGTGCCAGCTCACCACTTTCAGCGGGAAGCTCCTACAATGAGCAGTTCTTC
V: TRBV18; J: TRBJ2-3; size: many; D: -; CDR3: CASSPRADTQYF; DNA: TGTGCCAGCTCACCTAGGGCAGATACGCAGTATTTT
V: TRBV4-1; J: TRBJ2-7; size: few; D: -; CDR3: CASSQDPGSYEQYF; DNA: TGCGCCAGCAGCCAAGATCCAGGGTCCTACGAGCAGTACTTC
V: TRBV7-9; J: TRBJ2-5; size: -; D: -; CDR3: CASSHRSMETQYF; DNA: TGTGCCAGCAGCCACCGATCCATGGAGACCCAGTACTTC
V: TRBV3-1; J: TRBJ1-1; size: many; D: TRBD1; CDR3: CASSQDDRGPTEAFF; DNA: TGTGCCAGCAGCCAAGATGACAGGGGGCCCACTGAAGCTTTCTTT
V: TRBV11-2; J: TRBJ1-2; size: few; D: -; CDR3: CASSLPQGSLNYGYTF; DNA: TGTGCCAGCAGCTTACCCCAGGGGAGCCTTAACTATGGCTACACCTTC
V: TRBV11-1; J: TRBJ2-3; size: few; D: TRBD2; CDR3: CASGGRTSGRTTDTQYF; DNA: TGTGCCAGCGGCGGGCGGACTAGCGGGAGAACAACAGATACGCAGTATTTT
V: TRBV19; J: TRBJ2-3; size: -; D: TRBD2; CDR3: CASSPSGRRDTDTQYF; DNA: TGTGCCAGTAGTCCTAGCGGGAGGAGGGACACAGATACGCAGTATTTT
V: TRBV5-6; J: TRBJ1-1; size: -; D: TRBD1; CDR3: CASSLSPRGLAEALF; DNA: TGTGCCAGCAGCTTGTCGCCCAGGGGGCTCGCTGAAGCTCTCTTT
V: TRBV11-2; J: TRBJ2-7; size: many; D: TRBD1; CDR3: CASNPPDRSYEQYF; DNA: TGTGCCAGCAACCCTCCGGACAGGAGCTACGAGCAGTACTTC
V: TRBV20-1; J: TRBJ2-2; size: many; D: -; CDR3: CSARDTGELFF; DNA: TGCAGTGCTAGAGACACCGGGGAGCTGTTTTTT
V: TRBV7-9; J: TRBJ2-7; size: -; D: -; CDR3: CASSLSGGGPYEQYF; DNA: TGTGCCAGCAGCCTATCTGGGGGAGGCCCCTACGAGCAGTACTTC
V: TRBV6-1; J: TRBJ2-7; size: many; D: TRBD1; CDR3: CASSFWTGKYYEQYF; DNA: TGTGCCAGCAGTTTCTGGACAGGGAAATACTACGAGCAGTACTTC
V: TRBV7-2; J: TRBJ2-5; size: -; D: -; CDR3: CASSLGGRTIRYF; DNA: TGTGCCAGCAGCTTAGGGGGCCGGACGATAAGGTACTTC
V: TRBV24-1; J: TRBJ2-1; size: few; D: -; CDR3: CATSDSLPLDNEQFF; DNA: TGTGCCACCAGTGATTCCCTACCCCTCGACAATGAGCAGTTCTTC
V: TRBV28; J: TRBJ2-7; size: many; D: -; CDR3: CASSLEGLQYF; DNA: TGTGCCAGCAGTTTAGAGGGCTTACAGTACTTC
V: TRBV29-1; J: TRBJ2-2; size: -; D: TRBD1; CDR3: CSVEDGTGWTGELFF; DNA: TGCAGCGTTGAAGATGGGACAGGGTGGACCGGGGAGCTGTTTTTT
V: TRBV4-1; J: TRBJ2-7; size: -; D: TRBD1; CDR3: CASSTPGTGDYEQYF; DNA: TGCGCCAGCAGCACCCCCGGGACAGGGGACTACGAGCAGTACTTC
V: TRBV5-4; J: TRBJ1-2; size: few; D: -; CDR3: CASSLGGGTNYGYTF; DNA: TGTGCCAGCAGCTTGGGAGGGGGGACTAACTATGGCTACACCTTC
V: TRBV6-1; J: TRBJ2-1; size: many; D: -; CDR3: CASSSHGLAEVYNEQFF; DNA: TGTGCCAGCAGTTCCCACGGGTTGGCGGAAGTCTACAATGAGCAGTTCTTC
V: TRBV7-9; J: TRBJ1-6; size: -; D: -; CDR3: CASSLVGPSYNSPLHF; DNA: TGTGCCAGCAGCTTAGTTGGTCCCTCCTATAATTCACCCCTCCACTTT
V: TRBV5-1; J: TRBJ2-2; size: many; D: -; CDR3: CASSLEMGSNTGELFF; DNA: TGCGCCAGCAGCTTGGAGATGGGGTCGAACACCGGGGAGCTGTTTTTT
V: TRBV7-9; J: TRBJ2-1; size: many; D: -; CDR3: CASSLVAASYNEQFF; DNA: TGTGCCAGCAGCTTAGTGGCAGCTTCCTACAATGAGCAGTTCTTC
V: TRBV30; J: TRBJ2-7; size: few; D: TRBD2; CDR3: CAWSSEAGPSYEQYF; DNA: TGTGCCTGGAGTTCTGAAGCGGGACCTTCCTACGAGCAGTACTTC
V: TRBV27; J: TRBJ1-5; size: many; D: -; CDR3: CASSFRQDRDQPQHF; DNA: TGTGCCAGCAGTTTCCGACAGGATCGGGATCAGCCCCAGCATTTT
V: TRBV7-9; J: TRBJ2-3; size: few; D: -; CDR3: CASSPKASRLTDTQYF; DNA: TGTGCCAGCAGCCCCAAAGCTAGCCGACTCACAGATACGCAGTATTTT
V: TRBV2; J: TRBJ2-3; size: -; D: -; CDR3: CASSDGLAHLLRTDTQYF; DNA: TGTGCCAGCAGTGATGGGCTAGCGCACCTACTTCGCACAGATACGCAGTATTTT
V: TRBV7-9; J: TRBJ2-7; size: few; D: TRBD2; CDR3: CASSLDRPIAGGSSYEQYF; DNA: TGTGCCAGCAGCTTAGACAGACCCATAGCGGGAGGGAGCTCCTACGAGCAGTACTTC
V: TRBV18; J: TRBJ1-4; size: few; D: -; CDR3: CASSLDLQEKLFF; DNA: TGTGCCAGCTCACTGGATTTACAGGAAAAACTGTTTTTT
V: TRBV7-2; J: TRBJ2-3; size: many; D: TRBD2; CDR3: CASSVGLAGGTDTQYF; DNA: TGTGCCAGCAGCGTGGGGCTAGCGGGAGGAACAGATACGCAGTATTTT
V: TRBV7-6; J: TRBJ2-3; size: many; D: -; CDR3: CASSRDSWAALSPDTQYF; DNA: TGTGCCAGCAGCCGGGATAGCTGGGCGGCCCTCAGTCCAGATACGCAGTATTTT
V: TRBV6-5; J: TRBJ2-7; size: few; D: TRBD2; CDR3: CASSYNLAGNYEQYF; DNA: TGTGCCAGCAGTTACAATCTAGCGGGGAATTACGAGCAGTACTTC
V: TRBV2; J: TRBJ2-1; size: many; D: -; CDR3: CASSGSRRAIYDEQFF; DNA: TGTGCCAGCAGTGGGTCCCGGAGGGCCATATACGATGAGCAGTTCTTC
V: TRBV30; J: TRBJ1-2; size: -; D: -; CDR3: CAWSTPGISDGYTF; DNA: TGTGCCTGGAGTACCCCAGGGATTTCGGACGGCTACACCTTC
V: TRBV15; J: TRBJ1-4; size: -; D: TRBD1; CDR3: CATSQDRVQKLFF; DNA: TGTGCCACCAGCCAGGACAGGGTCCAAAAACTGTTTTTT
V: TRBV20-1; J: TRBJ2-2; size: few; D: -; CDR3: CSAARNGIGELFF; DNA: TGCAGTGCTGCCCGAAATGGGATCGGGGAGCTGTTTTTT
V: TRBV24-1; J: TRBJ1-2; size: many; D: -; CDR3: CATSDYQYGYTF; DNA: TGTGCCACCAGTGACTACCAATATGGCTACACCTTC
V: TRBV7-8; J: TRBJ2-7; size: many; D: TRBD1; CDR3: CASSFGTGAYEQYF; DNA: TGTGCCAGCAGTTTTGGGACAGGGGCCTACGAGCAGTACTTC
V: TRBV27; J: TRBJ1-1; size: many; D: -; CDR3: CASSQKTLAGMNTEAFF; DNA: TGTGCCAGCAGCCAAAAAACTTTGGCGGGGATGAACACTGAAGCTTTCTTT
V: TRBV29-1; J: TRBJ2-1; size: -; D: TRBD2; CDR3: CSVVNGTSGDNEQFF; DNA: TGCAGCGTTGTTAACGGGACTAGCGGGGACAATGAGCAGTTCTTC
V: TRBV18; J: TRBJ2-7; size: many; D: -; CDR3: CASSPTHYYEQYF; DNA: TGTGCCAGCTCACCGACGCACTACTACGAGCAGTACTTC
V: TRBV28; J: TRBJ1-4; size: -; D: -; CDR3: CASGSNREGGKLFF; DNA: TGTGCCAGCGGATCTAACAGGGAAGGAGGAAAACTGTTTTTT
V: TRBV7-8; J: TRBJ2-1; size: many; D: TRBD2; CDR3: CASSSLAGGPSNEQFF; DNA: TGTGCCAGCAGCTCGTTAGCGGGAGGGCCTTCGAATGAGCAGTTCTTC